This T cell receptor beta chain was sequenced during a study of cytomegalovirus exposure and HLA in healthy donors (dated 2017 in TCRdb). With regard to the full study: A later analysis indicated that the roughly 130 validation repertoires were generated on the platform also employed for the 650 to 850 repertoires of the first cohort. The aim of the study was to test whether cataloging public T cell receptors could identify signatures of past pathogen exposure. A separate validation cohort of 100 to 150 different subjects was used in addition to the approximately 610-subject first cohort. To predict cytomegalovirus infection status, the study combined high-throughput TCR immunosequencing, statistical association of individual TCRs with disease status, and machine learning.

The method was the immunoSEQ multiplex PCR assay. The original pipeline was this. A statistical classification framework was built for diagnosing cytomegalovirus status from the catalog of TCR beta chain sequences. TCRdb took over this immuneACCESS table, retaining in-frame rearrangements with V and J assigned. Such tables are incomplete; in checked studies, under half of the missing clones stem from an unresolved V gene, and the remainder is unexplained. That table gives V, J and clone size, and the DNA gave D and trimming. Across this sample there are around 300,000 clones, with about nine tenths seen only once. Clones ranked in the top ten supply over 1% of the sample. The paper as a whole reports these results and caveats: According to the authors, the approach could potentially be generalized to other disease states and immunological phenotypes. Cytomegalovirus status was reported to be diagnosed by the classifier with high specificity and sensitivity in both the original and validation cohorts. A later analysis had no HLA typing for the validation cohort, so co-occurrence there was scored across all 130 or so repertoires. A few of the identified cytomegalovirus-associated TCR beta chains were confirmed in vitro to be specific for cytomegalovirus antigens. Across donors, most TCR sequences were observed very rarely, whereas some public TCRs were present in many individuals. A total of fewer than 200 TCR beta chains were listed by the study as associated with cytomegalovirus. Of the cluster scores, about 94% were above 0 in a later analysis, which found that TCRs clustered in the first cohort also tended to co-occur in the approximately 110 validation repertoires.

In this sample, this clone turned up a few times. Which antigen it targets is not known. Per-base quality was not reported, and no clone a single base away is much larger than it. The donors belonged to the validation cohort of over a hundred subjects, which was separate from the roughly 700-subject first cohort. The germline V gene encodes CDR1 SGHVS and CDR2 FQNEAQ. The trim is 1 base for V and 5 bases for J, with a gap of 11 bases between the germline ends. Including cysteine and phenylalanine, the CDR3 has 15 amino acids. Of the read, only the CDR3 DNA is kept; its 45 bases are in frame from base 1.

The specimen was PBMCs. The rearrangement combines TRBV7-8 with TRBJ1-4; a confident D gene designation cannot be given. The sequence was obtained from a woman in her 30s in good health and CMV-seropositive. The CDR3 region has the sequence CASSLGATVNEKLFF. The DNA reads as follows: TGTGCCAGCAGCTTAGGGGCAACGGTAAATGAAAAACTGTTTTTT.